The 11 T cell receptor beta chains in this list originate from one sample, sequenced in a study of a mutant IDH1 vaccine in newly diagnosed glioma. Generated by immunoSEQ multiplex PCR, the TCRdb table keeps only in-frame clones and is missing some. The repertoire holds roughly 99,000 clones, with about 87% as singletons. Regarding time point: baseline, week 1 (first vaccination visit). Specified treatment: pre-vaccination baseline after standard-of-care therapy. Source: PBMCs, taken from a glioma patient treated with radiotherapy, temozolomide or both. The receptors come from a woman aged 45-59 years with glioma.

This chain uses TRBV9 with TRBJ2-1, with a tentative D call TRBD2 (6 bases). The CDR3 loop spans 14 amino acids. Germline values: CDR1 SGDLS, CDR2 YYNGEE. The V end was cut by 4 bases, the J end by 4 bases, with 12 bases between. CDR3 residues: CASSTSSVYNEQFF. The CDR3 DNA sequence: TGTGCCAGCAGCACCTCTAGCGTATACAATGAGCAGTTCTTC.

The chain employs TRBV28 and TRBJ1-1; 10 bases line up with TRBD1. V shed 6 bases, J shed 1 base, and the junction held 5 bases outside the gene matches. Per the germline V gene, CDR1 is MDHEN and CDR2 is SYDVKM. The CDR3 runs to 15 residues. The CDR3 protein is CASSNRTGGNTEAFF. In DNA, the CDR3 is TGTGCCAGCAGCAATCGGACAGGGGGGAACACTGAAGCTTTCTTT.

This chain uses TRBV6-5 with TRBJ1-6; unclear D gene. CDR3 length: 15 amino acids. Germline loops: CDR1 MNHEY, CDR2 SVGAGI. V was shortened by 5 bases and J by 7 bases, with 15 bases between the two germline ends. The CDR3 nucleotides are TGTGCCAGCAGTCCCCAGCGTCAACGGAATTCACCCCTCCACTTT. Its translation is CASSPQRQRNSPLHF.

This rearrangement joins TRBV10-2 to TRBJ1-1; a weak D match, TRBD1 (6 bases). Germline-derived CDR1 and CDR2 are WSHSY and SAAADI. The CDR3 spans 15 residues. V dropped 1 base and J dropped 3 bases, with 12 bases sitting between them. CDR3 in DNA: TGCGCCAGCAGTGAGTACAGGGTGGTTGACACTGAAGCTTTCTTT. This translates into CASSEYRVVDTEAFF.

The chain recombines TRBV29-1 with TRBJ2-7; D is uncertain. CDR1 and CDR2 (germline): SQVTM, ANQGSEA. The CDR3 is 15 amino acids. Trimming removed 1 base at V and 0 bases at J, with 13 bases between. In DNA, the CDR3 is TGCAGCGTTGAAGGGGCAGCGACGAGCTCCTACGAGCAGTACTTC. It encodes CSVEGAATSSYEQYF.

CDR3 nucleotides: TGTGCCAGCAGTGACGGGACAGGGCTCACTGAAGCTTTCTTT. This sequence encodes CASSDGTGLTEAFF. The chain carries TRBV6-1 and TRBJ1-1; TRBD1 matches 9 bases. The V segment lost 3 bases and the J segment 4 bases; nucleotides outside the gene matches: 3. Germline V gene sequence: CDR1 MNHNS, CDR2 SASEGT. The CDR3 extends over 14 amino acids.

The CDR3 sequence: CSVEGRTGNGYGYTF. In DNA, the CDR3 is TGCAGCGTTGAAGGGAGGACAGGGAATGGATATGGCTACACCTTC. The J gene is TRBJ1-2, the V gene TRBV29-1; TRBD1 aligns across 8 bases. The CDR3 extends over 15 amino acids. J was trimmed by 5 bases and V by 1 base; bases with no gene match: 9. Germline assignment: CDR1 SQVTM and CDR2 ANQGSEA. Using reference TRBV29-1 and TRBJ1-2 for the parts outside the CDR3, the full variable domain is SAVISQKPSRDICQRGTSLTIQCQVDSQVTMMFWYRQQPGQSLTLIATANQGSEATYESGFVIDKFPISRPNLTFSTLTVSNMSPEDSSIYLCSVEGRTGNGYGYTFGSGTRLTVV.

The chain is built from TRBV25-1 and TRBJ1-1; no definite D call. This CDR3 comprises 14 residues. Germline CDR1 is MGHDK and CDR2 is SYGVNS. V lost 9 bases, J lost 0 bases, and 14 bases lay in between. Here the CDR3 DNA reads TGTGCCAGTTCGAAAGGGCTCATGAACACTGAAGCTTTCTTT. Protein: CASSKGLMNTEAFF.

The chain is built from TRBV7-6 and TRBJ2-2; 9 bases map to TRBD1. V was pared by 5 bases and J by 4 bases, with 8 bases of the junction left unmatched. CDR3 length: 16 amino acids. CDR1 and CDR2 from the germline V gene are SGHVS and FNYEAQ. The CDR3 sequence is CASSPGTGRGTGELFF. DNA for the CDR3: TGTGCCAGCAGCCCGGGGACAGGGCGGGGCACCGGGGAGCTGTTTTTT.

This clone was detected only a few times. This chain connects TRBV10-3 to TRBJ1-2; D is undetermined. Germline assignment: CDR1 ENHRY and CDR2 SYGVKD. CDR3 length equals 14 residues. V was cut by 0 bases and J by 1 base, with 6 bases left in between. For the CDR3, the DNA is TGTGCCATCAGTGAGTCGGAGGTTAACTATGGCTACACCTTC. As protein: CAISESEVNYGYTF.

A single count supports this clone. The chain is built from TRBV25-1 and TRBJ2-1; TRBD2 aligns across 7 bases. With 2 bases clipped from V and 10 bases from J, the junction kept 5 bases outside the gene matches. In germline, CDR1 is MGHDK, CDR2 SYGVNS. The CDR3 covers 13 residues. The CDR3: CASSEGREGEQFF. The CDR3 nucleotides read TGTGCCAGCAGTGAAGGGAGGGAGGGAGAGCAGTTCTTC.